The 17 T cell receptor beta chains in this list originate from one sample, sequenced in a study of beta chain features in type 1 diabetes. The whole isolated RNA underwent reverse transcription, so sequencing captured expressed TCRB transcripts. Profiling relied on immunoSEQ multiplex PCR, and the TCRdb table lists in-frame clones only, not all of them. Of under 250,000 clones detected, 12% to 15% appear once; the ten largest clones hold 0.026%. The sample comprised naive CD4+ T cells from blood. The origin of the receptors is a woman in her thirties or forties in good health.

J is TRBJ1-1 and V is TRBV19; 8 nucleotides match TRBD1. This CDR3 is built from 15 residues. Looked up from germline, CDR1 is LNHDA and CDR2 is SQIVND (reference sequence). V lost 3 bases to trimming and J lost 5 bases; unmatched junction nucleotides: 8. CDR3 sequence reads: CASSIVQGAGTEAFF. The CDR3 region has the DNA TGTGCCAGTAGTATCGTGCAGGGGGCGGGAACTGAAGCTTTCTTT. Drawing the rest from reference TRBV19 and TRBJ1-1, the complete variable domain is DGGITQSPKYLFRKEGQNVTLSCEQNLNHDAMYWYRQDPGQGLRLIYYSQIVNDFQKGDIAEGYSVSREKKESFPLTVTSAQKNPTAFYLCASSIVQGAGTEAFFGQGTRLTVV.

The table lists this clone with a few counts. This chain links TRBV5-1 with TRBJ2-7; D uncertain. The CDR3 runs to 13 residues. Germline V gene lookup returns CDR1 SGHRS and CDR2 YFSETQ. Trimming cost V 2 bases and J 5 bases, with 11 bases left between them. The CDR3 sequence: CASSFLGRNEQYF. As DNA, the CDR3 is TGCGCCAGCAGCTTTCTCGGCAGGAACGAGCAGTACTTC.

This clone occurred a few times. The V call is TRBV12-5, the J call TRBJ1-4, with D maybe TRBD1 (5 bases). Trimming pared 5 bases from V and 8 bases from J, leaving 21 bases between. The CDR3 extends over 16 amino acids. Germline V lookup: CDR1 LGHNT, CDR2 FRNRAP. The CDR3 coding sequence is TGTGCTAGTGGTCCGGGAGCAGGGAATAGGTGGGAAAAACTGTTTTTT. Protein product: CASGPGAGNRWEKLFF. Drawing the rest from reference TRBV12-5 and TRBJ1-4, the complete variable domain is DARVTQTPRHKVTEMGQEVTMRCQPILGHNTVFWYRQTMMQGLELLAYFRNRAPLDDSGMPKDRFSAEMPDATLATLKIQPSEPRDSAVYFCASGPGAGNRWEKLFFGSGTQLSVL.

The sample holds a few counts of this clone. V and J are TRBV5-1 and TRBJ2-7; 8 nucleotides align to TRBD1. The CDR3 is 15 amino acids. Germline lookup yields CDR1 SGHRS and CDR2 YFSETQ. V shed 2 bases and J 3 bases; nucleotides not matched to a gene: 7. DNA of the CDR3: TGCGCCAGCAGCTTCCCTACAGGGGGTAACTACGAGCAGTACTTC. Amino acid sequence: CASSFPTGGNYEQYF.

This CDR3 is CASSEAGSGNSPLHF. The CDR3, as DNA: TGTGCCAGCAGTGAAGCAGGGTCGGGGAATTCACCCCTCCACTTT. The rearrangement links TRBV2 to TRBJ1-6; no reliable D call. With 0 bases removed from V and 7 bases from J, the gap between germline ends came to 10 bases. The CDR3 extends over 15 amino acids. Germline CDR1 and CDR2: SNHLY and FYNNEI.

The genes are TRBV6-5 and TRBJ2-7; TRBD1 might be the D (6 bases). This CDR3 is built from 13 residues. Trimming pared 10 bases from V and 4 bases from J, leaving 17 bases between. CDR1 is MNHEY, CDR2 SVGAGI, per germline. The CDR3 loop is CATSRQALYEQYF. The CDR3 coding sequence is TGTGCCACCTCGAGACAGGCCCTATACGAGCAGTACTTC.

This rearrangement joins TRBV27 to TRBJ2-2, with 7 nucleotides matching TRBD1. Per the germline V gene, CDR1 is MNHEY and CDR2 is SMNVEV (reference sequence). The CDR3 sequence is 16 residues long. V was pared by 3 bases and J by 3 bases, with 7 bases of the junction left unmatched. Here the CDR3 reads CASSLRKGADTGELFF. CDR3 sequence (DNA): TGTGCCAGCAGTTTGAGGAAGGGGGCCGACACCGGGGAGCTGTTTTTT.

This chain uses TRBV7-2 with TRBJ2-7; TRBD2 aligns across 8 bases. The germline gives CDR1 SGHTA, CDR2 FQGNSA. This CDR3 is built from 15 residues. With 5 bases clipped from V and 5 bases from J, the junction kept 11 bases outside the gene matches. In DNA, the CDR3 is TGTGCCAGCAGCACGCCGAAGGGACTAGTGAACGAGCAGTACTTC. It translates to CASSTPKGLVNEQYF.

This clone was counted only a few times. The CDR3 is CASSVQGAIYGYTF. The CDR3 bases are TGTGCCAGCAGTGTCCAGGGGGCGATCTATGGCTACACCTTC. The rearrangement links TRBV6-1 to TRBJ1-2, with 8 bases that match TRBD1. Germline CDR1 and CDR2: MNHNS and SASEGT. The CDR3 totals 14 residues. V was clipped by 4 bases and J by 4 bases; unmatched bases: 5.

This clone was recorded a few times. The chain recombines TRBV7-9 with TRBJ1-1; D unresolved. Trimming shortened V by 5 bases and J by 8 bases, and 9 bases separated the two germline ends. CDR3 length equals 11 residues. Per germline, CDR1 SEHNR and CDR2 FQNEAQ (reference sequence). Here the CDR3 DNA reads TGTGCCAGCAGCCTACTCGGGGAAGCTTTCTTT. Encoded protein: CASSLLGEAFF. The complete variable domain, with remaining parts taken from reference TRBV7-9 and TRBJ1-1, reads DTGVSQNPRHKITKRGQNVTFRCDPISEHNRLYWYRQTLGQGPEFLTYFQNEAQLEKSRLLSDRFSAERPKGSFSTLEIQRTEQGDSAMYLCASSLLGEAFFGQGTRLTVV.

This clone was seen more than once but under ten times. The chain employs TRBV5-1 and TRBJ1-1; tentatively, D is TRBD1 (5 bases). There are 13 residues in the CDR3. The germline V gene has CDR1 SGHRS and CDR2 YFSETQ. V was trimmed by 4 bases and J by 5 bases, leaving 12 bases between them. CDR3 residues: CASSPTGTTEAFF. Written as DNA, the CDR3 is TGCGCCAGCAGCCCGACCGGGACTACTGAAGCTTTCTTT.

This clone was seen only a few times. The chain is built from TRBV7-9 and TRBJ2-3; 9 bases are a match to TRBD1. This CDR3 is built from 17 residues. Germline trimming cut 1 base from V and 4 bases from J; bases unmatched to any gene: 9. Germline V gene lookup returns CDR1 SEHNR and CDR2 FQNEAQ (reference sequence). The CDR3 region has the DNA TGTGCCAGCAGCTTAGTTGCCGGGACAGGGTTTGCAGATACGCAGTATTTT. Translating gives CASSLVAGTGFADTQYF. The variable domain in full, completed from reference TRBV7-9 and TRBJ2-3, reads DTGVSQNPRHKITKRGQNVTFRCDPISEHNRLYWYRQTLGQGPEFLTYFQNEAQLEKSRLLSDRFSAERPKGSFSTLEIQRTEQGDSAMYLCASSLVAGTGFADTQYFGPGTRLTVL.

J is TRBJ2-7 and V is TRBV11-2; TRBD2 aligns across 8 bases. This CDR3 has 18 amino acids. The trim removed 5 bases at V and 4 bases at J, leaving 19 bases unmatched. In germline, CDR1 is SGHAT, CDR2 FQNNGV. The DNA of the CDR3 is TGTGCCAGCAGCCCCACATCCTCCTCTCTAGCGGGCCAGTACGAGCAGTACTTC. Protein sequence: CASSPTSSSLAGQYEQYF.

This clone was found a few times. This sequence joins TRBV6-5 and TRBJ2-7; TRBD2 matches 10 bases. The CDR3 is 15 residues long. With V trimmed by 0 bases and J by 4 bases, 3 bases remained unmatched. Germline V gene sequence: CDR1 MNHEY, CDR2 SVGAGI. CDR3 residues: CASSYSSGLAYEQYF. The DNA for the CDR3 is TGTGCCAGCAGTTACTCCTCGGGACTAGCGTACGAGCAGTACTTC.

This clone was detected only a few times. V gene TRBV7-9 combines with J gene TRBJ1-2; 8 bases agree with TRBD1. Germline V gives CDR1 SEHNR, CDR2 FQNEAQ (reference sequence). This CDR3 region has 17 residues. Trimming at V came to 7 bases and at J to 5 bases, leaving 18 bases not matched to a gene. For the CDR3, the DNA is TGTGCCAGCACCAAAGACAGGGGAGTCGGTATAGAGTATGGCTACACCTTC. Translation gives CASTKDRGVGIEYGYTF.

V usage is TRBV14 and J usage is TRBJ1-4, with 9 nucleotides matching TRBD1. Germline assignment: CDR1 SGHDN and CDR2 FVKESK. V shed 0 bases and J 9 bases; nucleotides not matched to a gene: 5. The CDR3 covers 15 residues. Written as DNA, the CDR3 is TGTGCCAGCAGCCAAGACGGGACAGGGTTGCAAAAACTGTTTTTT. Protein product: CASSQDGTGLQKLFF.

The DNA for the CDR3 is TGTGCCAGCTCAGACAGGGTGGATTCACCCCTCCACTTT. The encoded protein is CASSDRVDSPLHF. J is TRBJ1-6 and V is TRBV5-6, with 7 bases fitting TRBD1. There are 13 residues in the CDR3. Germline V gene sequence: CDR1 SGHDT, CDR2 YYEEEE. Trimming removed 7 bases from V and 8 bases from J; junction bases left unmatched: 6.